This T cell receptor (beta chain) came from a study of blood T cell repertoires in COVID-19 (dated by TCRdb to about 2020). Background on the whole study: Collaborator samples came from the United States, Italy and Spain and covered acute and convalescent phases of COVID-19. The prospective study material was composed of cDNA or gDNA derived from T cells, B-cell-depleted T cells, or PBMCs. Subjects who had been exposed to COVID-19, were actively infected with it, or had recovered from it provided the deeply sampled blood TCRbeta repertoires that made up the dataset. A freely available public database, intended as a resource for researchers studying the immune response to SARS-CoV-2, is where the repertoires were released. Samples were obtained from the ongoing ImmuneRACE study (first 160 participants) and from 1,254 subjects provided by 6 global collaborators. The sample metadata nearly always contained a de-identified subject ID, COVID-19 status, age in years and sex. HLA class I and class II types, where available, came from metadata supplied by the sample provider rather than from assay-based typing. The full study reports these points: Clinical and demographic metadata were provided uncurated, with the amount varying by source and participant.

TCRbeta CDR3 regions were amplified from genomic DNA by means of the immunoSEQ Assay, a bias-controlled multiplex PCR. Under the source paper's analysis protocol: Within the assay, amplification of reference gene primers was used to estimate how many nucleated cells each sample contained. To quantify the absolute abundance of each unique TCRbeta CDR3 rearrangement, sequence reads were collapsed and filtered. For each sample, productive Simpson clonality was calculated by taking the square root of Simpson's diversity index across productive rearrangements. The table comes from immuneACCESS by way of TCRdb, which keeps in-frame sequences with V and J called. Part of the clones is missing from these tables; in studies checked, under half for an unresolved V gene and the rest for unknown reasons. That table supplies the V and J calls and clone size; D and trimming were determined from the DNA. The sample table shows 80,000 to 100,000 clones, and about 95% are seen once. About 4.5% of the sample goes to the ten largest clones.

V is trimmed back by 2 bases and J by 0 bases, and the junction contains 10 bases that no gene match accounts for. Inclusive of the bounding cysteine and phenylalanine, the CDR3 is 19 residues long. Of all the DNA, just the CDR3 is kept, 57 bases in frame from base 1. CDR1 and CDR2, looked up from the germline V gene (reference sequence), are SEHNR and FQNEAQ. About this clone itself: Its target antigen remains unknown. Qualities for individual bases were not recorded, and no much larger clone is one base off.

The collaborating institutions used their own protocols to collect whole blood in K2EDTA tubes. For TCRbeta analysis, collaborators shipped samples in one of three forms: frozen whole blood, isolated PBMCs, or DNA extracted from either of those sample types. The TCR sequence derives from a human donor with active COVID-19. The donor label of this sample is uncertain. The rearranged segments are TRBV7-9 and TRBJ2-2; 9 middle bases align to TRBD1. Sequences were obtained from peripheral blood. The DNA sequence follows: TGTGCCAGCAGCTTAAAGGGACAGGGTTGGGATTCGAACACCGGGGAGCTGTTTTTT. Its coded protein is CASSLKGQGWDSNTGELFF.